This paragraph covers one T cell receptor beta chain sequence. Its antigen is currently unknown. The data belong to a study of CD8 T cells in Susac syndrome. CD8+ and CD4+ T cells were negatively isolated; TEMRA cells were FACS-enriched. An input of about 0.45 to 1 ug of RNA was subjected to reverse transcription using random hexamers. Coverage of TCR beta CDR3 amplification by immunoSEQ multiplex PCR extended to 54 Vbeta and 13 Jbeta. One entry per CDR3 protein results from TCRdb running MiXCR on the immunoSEQ multiplex PCR reads. The table records roughly 89,000 distinct CDR3 sequences, 90% to 97% of them present only once. Whole-study results and caveats: CD8+ clones in Susac expanded most in TEMRA cells and active patients. The study acknowledged a relatively small number of individuals in its TCR sequencing and HLA analysis.

The sample taken for sequencing was CD8+ T cells from PBMCs. This clonotype originated in a human donor with Susac syndrome.

DNA of the CDR3: TGTGCCTGGACCGGGGGGTGGGATTCACCCCTCCACTTT. The encoded protein is CAWTGGWDSPLHF. The chain is built from TRBV30 and TRBJ1-6; a weak D match, TRBD1 (5 bases). Germline V gene sequence: CDR1 GTSNPN, CDR2 SVGIG (reference sequence). CDR3 length: 13 residues. V gave up 4 bases and J gave up 8 bases, with 12 bases separating them.